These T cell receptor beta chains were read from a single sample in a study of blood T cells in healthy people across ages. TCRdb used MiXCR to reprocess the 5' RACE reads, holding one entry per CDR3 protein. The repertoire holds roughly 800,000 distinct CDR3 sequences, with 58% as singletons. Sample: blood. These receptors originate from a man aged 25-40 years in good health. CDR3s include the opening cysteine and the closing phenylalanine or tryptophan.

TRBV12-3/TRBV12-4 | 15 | CASRTTDRSDYGYTF
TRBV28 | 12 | CASYRGSNEQFF
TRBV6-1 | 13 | CASRYGGADEQFF
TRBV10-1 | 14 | CASSAGSSGYEQYF
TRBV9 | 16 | CASSPRQGPWDGEQYF
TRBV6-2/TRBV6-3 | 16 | CASRNPGRPPKNIQYF
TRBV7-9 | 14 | CASSPDPTTDTQYF
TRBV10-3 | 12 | CAIRDTSYEQYF
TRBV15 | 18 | CATSSGLAGTSSYNEQFF
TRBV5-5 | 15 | CASTHIGGVTYEQYF
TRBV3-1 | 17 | CASSQAYLGRSSYEQYF
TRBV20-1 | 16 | CSAQTSGRFSYNEQFF
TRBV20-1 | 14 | CSAGPSRSTDTQYF
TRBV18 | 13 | CASSPTGGGEQYF
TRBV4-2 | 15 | CASSQASGGTDTQYF
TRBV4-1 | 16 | CASSQDMARGAETQYF
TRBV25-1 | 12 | CASSEYNYEQYF
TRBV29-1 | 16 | CSVGRLAGPNTGELFF
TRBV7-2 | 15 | CASSLQGRQNTEAFF
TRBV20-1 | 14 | CSAGGGTENYGYTF